This record covers a single TCR beta chain. TCRdb keeps only in-frame clones here, not all; method: immunoSEQ multiplex PCR. The sample has some 150,000 clones, 65% to 85% seen once. This CDR3 comprises 13 residues. Per the germline V gene, CDR1 is MNHNS and CDR2 is SASEGT. V was clipped by 2 bases and J by 7 bases, with 11 bases between them. This sample was included in a study of blood T cell repertoires in COVID-19. V gene TRBV6-1 combines with J gene TRBJ1-1, with D possibly TRBD1 on 5 matching bases. The TCR originated in a woman aged 55-69 years with acute or convalescent COVID-19. Sequenced sample: peripheral blood. The CDR3 DNA reads TGTGCCAGCAGTGAAACACAGGCCCTTGAAGCTTTCTTT. This gives the protein CASSETQALEAFF.